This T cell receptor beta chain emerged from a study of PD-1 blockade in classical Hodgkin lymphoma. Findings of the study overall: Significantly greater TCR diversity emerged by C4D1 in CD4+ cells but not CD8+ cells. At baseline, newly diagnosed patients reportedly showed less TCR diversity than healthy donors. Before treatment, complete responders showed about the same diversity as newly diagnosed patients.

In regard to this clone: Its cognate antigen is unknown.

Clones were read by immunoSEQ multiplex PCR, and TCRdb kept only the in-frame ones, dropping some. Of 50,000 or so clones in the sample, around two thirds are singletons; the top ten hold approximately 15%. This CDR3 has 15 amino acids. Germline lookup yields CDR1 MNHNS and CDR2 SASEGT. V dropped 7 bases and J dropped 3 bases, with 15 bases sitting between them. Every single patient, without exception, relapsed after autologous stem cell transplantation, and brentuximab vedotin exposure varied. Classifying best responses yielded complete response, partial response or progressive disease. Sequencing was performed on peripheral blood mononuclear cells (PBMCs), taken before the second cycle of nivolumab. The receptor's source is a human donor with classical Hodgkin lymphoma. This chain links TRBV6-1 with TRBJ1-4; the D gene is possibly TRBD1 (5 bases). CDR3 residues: CASMERGEANEKLFF. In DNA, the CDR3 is TGTGCCAGCATGGAAAGGGGTGAGGCTAATGAAAAACTGTTTTTT.